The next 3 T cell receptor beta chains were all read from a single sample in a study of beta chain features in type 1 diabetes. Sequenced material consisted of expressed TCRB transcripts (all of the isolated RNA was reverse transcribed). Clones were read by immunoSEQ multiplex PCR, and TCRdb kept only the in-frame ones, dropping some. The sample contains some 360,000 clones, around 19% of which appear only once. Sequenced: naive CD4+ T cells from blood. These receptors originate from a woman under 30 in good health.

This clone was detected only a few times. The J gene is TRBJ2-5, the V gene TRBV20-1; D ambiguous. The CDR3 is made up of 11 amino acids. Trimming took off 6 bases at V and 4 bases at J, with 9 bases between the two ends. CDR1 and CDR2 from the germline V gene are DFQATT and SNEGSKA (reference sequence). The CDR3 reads CSAIDGETQYF. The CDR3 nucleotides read TGCAGTGCCATAGATGGAGAGACCCAGTACTTC.

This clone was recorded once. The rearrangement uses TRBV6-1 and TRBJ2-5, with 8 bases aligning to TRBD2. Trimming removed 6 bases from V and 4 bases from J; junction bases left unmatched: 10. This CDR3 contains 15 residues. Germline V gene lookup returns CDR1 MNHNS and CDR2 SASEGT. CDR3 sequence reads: CASSFSGMGGETQYF. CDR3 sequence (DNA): TGTGCCAGCAGCTTTAGCGGGATGGGAGGAGAGACCCAGTACTTC.

The CDR3 here is CASTPDPGRHHNQPQHF. CDR3 DNA: TGTGCCAGTACCCCCGACCCGGGGAGACATCACAATCAGCCCCAGCATTTT. This chain uses TRBV19 with TRBJ1-5; D is unclear. The length of the CDR3 is 17 residues. Germline V gene lookup returns CDR1 LNHDA and CDR2 SQIVND (reference sequence). The V gene lost 7 bases and the J gene lost 3 bases, with 22 bases spanning the gap.